This entry lists 26 T cell receptor beta chains sequenced from one sample in a study of T-cell reconstitution after alpha-beta-depleted transplantation in children. Preparation of the TCRbeta library involved a method that used unique molecular identifiers. In TCRdb, the PCR reads were re-called with MiXCR into one record per CDR3 protein. Of 110,000 or so distinct CDR3 sequences in the sample, roughly 6.1% were seen once. The sample in question was PBMCs, mostly from graft donor cells, obtained 360 days after TCRalphabeta/CD19-depleted stem cell transplant. The receptors shown here come from a male patient aged 2-15 years who had a stem cell transplant for acute lymphoblastic leukemia, so the T cells may come from the graft donor.

V usage is TRBV6-5 and J usage is TRBJ2-1; possibly TRBD1 for D (5 bases). Between the trimmed V and J ends, which lost 2 bases and 4 bases, there was a span of 6 bases. The CDR3 runs to 13 residues. Germline V CDR1 and CDR2: MNHEY, SVGAGI. For the CDR3, the DNA is TGTGCCAGCAGTTACGACAGTTACAATGAGCAGTTCTTC. Translating it yields CASSYDSYNEQFF.

The V call is TRBV12-3 or TRBV12-4, the J call TRBJ2-3; 8 bases are shared with TRBD1. CDR3 length equals 14 residues. With 6 bases clipped from V and 4 bases from J, the junction kept 6 bases outside the gene matches. The CDR3 sequence: CASSRTGPADTQYF. Here the CDR3 DNA reads TGTGCCAGCAGCCGGACAGGGCCCGCAGATACGCAGTATTTT.

The gene calls are TRBV7-6 and TRBJ2-1; 9 bases align to TRBD1. The CDR3 length is 16 residues. The V gene's germline CDR1 is SGHVS and CDR2 FNYEAQ. Germline trimming cut 5 bases from V and 5 bases from J; bases unmatched to any gene: 10. The DNA for the CDR3 is TGTGCCAGCAGCCAGCACAGGGGGCGGTTTAACAATGAGCAGTTCTTC. It specifies CASSQHRGRFNNEQFF. Complete variable domain (other parts from reference TRBV7-6 and TRBJ2-1): GAGVSQSPRYKVTKRGQDVALRCDPISGHVSLYWYRQALGQGPEFLTYFNYEAQQDKSGLPNDRFSAERPEGSISTLTIQRTEQRDSAMYRCASSQHRGRFNNEQFFGPGTRLTVL.

The chain employs TRBV7-9 and TRBJ2-7; either TRBD1 or TRBD2 may fit D (6 bases each). V lost 1 base and J 0 bases, leaving 13 bases between the germline ends. CDR3 size: 16 residues. Per the germline V gene, CDR1 is SEHNR and CDR2 is FQNEAQ (reference sequence). This CDR3 is CASSLGRGTLSYEQYF. CDR3 nucleotide sequence: TGTGCCAGCAGCTTAGGGAGGGGGACCCTCTCCTACGAGCAGTACTTC. The complete variable domain, with remaining parts taken from reference TRBV7-9 and TRBJ2-7, reads DTGVSQNPRHKITKRGQNVTFRCDPISEHNRLYWYRQTLGQGPEFLTYFQNEAQLEKSRLLSDRFSAERPKGSFSTLEIQRTEQGDSAMYLCASSLGRGTLSYEQYFGPGTRLTVT.

This clonotype was seen a few times. The CDR3 region is CASSLGTGRRSYGYTF. CDR3 nucleotides: TGTGCCAGCAGTTTGGGGACAGGGAGGAGGAGCTATGGCTACACCTTC. The chain employs TRBV9 and TRBJ1-2; 9 positions match TRBD1. CDR3 length equals 16 residues. The germline V gene encodes CDR1 SGDLS and CDR2 YYNGEE. The V and J ends lost 5 bases and 4 bases, in that order; junction bases with no gene match: 12.

There are many counts of this clonotype. The chain joins TRBV2 to TRBJ1-1; D call uncertain. The CDR3 length is 12 residues. From germline, CDR1 is SNHLY and CDR2 FYNNEI. The V and J ends lost 1 base and 11 bases respectively, with 11 bases between them. The CDR3 spells CASSEDEGIAFF. CDR3 sequence (DNA): TGTGCCAGCAGTGAAGATGAGGGTATTGCTTTCTTT.

This clonotype was found once. The CDR3 DNA sequence: TGTGCCAGCAGCCATCCCCTCATAGACACGACCTACGAGCAGTACTTC. This gives the protein CASSHPLIDTTYEQYF. The chain employs TRBV7-9 and TRBJ2-7; no clear D gene. This CDR3 comprises 16 residues. The germline V gene has CDR1 SEHNR and CDR2 FQNEAQ (reference sequence). Trimming cost V 5 bases and J 2 bases, with 19 bases left between them.

This clonotype has just a few counts. The V gene is TRBV7-9, the J gene TRBJ2-5, with a weak D call TRBD1 (6 bases). Per germline, CDR1 SEHNR and CDR2 FQNEAQ (reference sequence). The CDR3 has 16 residues. Trimming took off 5 bases at V and 2 bases at J, with 18 bases between the two ends. Here the CDR3 DNA reads TGTGCCAGCAGCCCCTTAGTTCCCAGGGGTCAAGAGACCCAGTACTTC. Translated: CASSPLVPRGQETQYF.

This clonotype has only a few counts. The V gene is TRBV7-9, the J gene TRBJ2-5, with D possibly called TRBD1 or TRBD2 (6 bases each). Trimming shortened V by 7 bases and J by 1 base, and 16 bases separated the two germline ends. Germline values: CDR1 SEHNR, CDR2 FQNEAQ (reference sequence). CDR3 length: 15 amino acids. The CDR3 DNA sequence: TGTGCCAGCAACCCTATTTGGGGGGCCCAAGAGACCCAGTACTTC. Translating gives CASNPIWGAQETQYF.

This clonotype was seen ten or more times. CDR3 in DNA: TGTGCCAGCAGTTACCCTCGGCTAGCGGGTCGCACAGATACGCAGTATTTT. This translates into CASSYPRLAGRTDTQYF. The chain is built from TRBV6-5 and TRBJ2-3, with 8 bases identical to TRBD2. This CDR3 contains 17 residues. Looked up from germline, CDR1 is MNHEY and CDR2 is SVGAGI. The V segment lost 2 bases and the J segment 1 base; nucleotides outside the gene matches: 8.

This clonotype was picked up many times. V and J are TRBV5-1 and TRBJ2-7, with 8 bases lining up with TRBD1. The CDR3 has 14 residues. V dropped 1 base and J dropped 3; count of bases not matched to a gene: 3. Per the germline V gene, CDR1 is SGHRS and CDR2 is YFSETQ. The CDR3 loop is CASSLRTGFYEQYF. CDR3 nucleotides: TGCGCCAGCAGCTTGAGGACAGGGTTCTACGAGCAGTACTTC.

This clonotype showed up many times. The chain links TRBV7-3 to TRBJ2-5, with D perhaps matching TRBD2 (6 bases). The CDR3 runs to 13 residues. V was pared by 3 bases and J by 4 bases, with 9 bases between. CDR1 and CDR2 (germline): SGHTA, FQGTGA. The CDR3: CASSLTSGETQYF. The CDR3 DNA reads as TGTGCCAGCAGCTTGACTAGTGGAGAGACCCAGTACTTC.

This clonotype has at least ten counts. The gene calls are TRBV3-1 and TRBJ1-1; tentatively, D is TRBD1 (5 bases). This CDR3 is built from 15 residues. Looked up from germline, CDR1 is LGHDT and CDR2 is YNNKEL (reference sequence). V was trimmed by 0 bases and J by 5 bases, leaving 13 bases between them. This CDR3 reads CASSQDNDRGTEAFF. CDR3 DNA sequence: TGTGCCAGCAGCCAAGATAACGACAGAGGGACTGAAGCTTTCTTT.

The rearrangement uses TRBV7-9 and TRBJ2-2; D is possibly TRBD2 (6 bases). This CDR3 region has 11 residues. Germline CDR1 SEHNR, CDR2 FQNEAQ (reference sequence). The V and J ends lost 3 bases and 13 bases respectively, with 9 bases between them. The CDR3 region has the DNA TGTGCCAGCAGCTTCTCCGGGAGGCTGTTTTTT. Amino acid sequence: CASSFSGRLFF.

The CDR3 spells CASSFPDRSQDTQYF. The CDR3 DNA follows: TGTGCCAGCAGCTTTCCTGACAGGTCACAAGATACGCAGTATTTT. V gene TRBV7-9 combines with J gene TRBJ2-3; tentatively, D is TRBD1 (6 bases). Trimming took off 3 bases at V and 5 bases at J, with 15 bases between the two ends. The CDR3 contains 15 residues. CDR1 is SEHNR, CDR2 FQNEAQ, per germline (reference sequence).

This clonotype has a count of ten or more. The chain employs TRBV6-5 and TRBJ2-3, with D possibly TRBD2 on 6 matching bases. Trimming shortened V by 0 bases and J by 3 bases, and 10 bases separated the two germline ends. Germline V lookup: CDR1 MNHEY, CDR2 SVGAGI. This CDR3 has 15 amino acids. CDR3 sequence (DNA): TGTGCCAGCAGTTACTCCGCAGGAGGGACAGATACGCAGTATTTT. Its translation is CASSYSAGGTDTQYF.

This clonotype was detected ten times or more. The rearrangement joins TRBV20-1 to TRBJ2-7, with 13 bases matching TRBD2. Looked up from germline, CDR1 is DFQATT and CDR2 is SNEGSKA (reference sequence). The CDR3 sequence is 17 residues long. The V segment lost 0 bases and the J segment 2 bases; nucleotides outside the gene matches: 7. The CDR3, as DNA: TGCAGTGCTAGAGACTCCGGGACTAGCGGGGAACCCTACGAGCAGTACTTC. Translating it yields CSARDSGTSGEPYEQYF.

This clonotype has only a few counts. The chain has TRBV24-1 and TRBJ2-7, with D unresolved. The CDR3 has 12 residues. V gave up 9 bases and J gave up 2 bases, with 10 bases separating them. Germline lookup yields CDR1 KGHDR and CDR2 SFDVKD. This CDR3 reads CATASTPYEQYF. CDR3 DNA sequence: TGTGCCACCGCCTCCACGCCCTACGAGCAGTACTTC.

Only a few counts were recorded for this clonotype. The V and J genes are TRBV5-1 and TRBJ2-3, with 9 bases fitting TRBD2. Germline V gives CDR1 SGHRS, CDR2 YFSETQ. The trim removed 4 bases at V and 7 bases at J, leaving 13 bases unmatched. The CDR3 length is 16 residues. The CDR3 spells CASSQGRGGGSNTQYF. The CDR3 DNA reads as TGCGCCAGCAGCCAGGGGCGGGGGGGCGGTTCAAATACGCAGTATTTT.

This clonotype was observed many times. The V and J genes are TRBV5-5 and TRBJ2-5; 8 positions match TRBD1. Germline assignment: CDR1 SGHKS and CDR2 YYEKEE (reference sequence). The CDR3 totals 16 residues. Trimming took 4 bases from V and 5 from J; bases not matched to a gene: 13. CDR3 sequence (DNA): TGTGCCAGCAGCGTGGTAGGACAGGGAATTAAGGAGACCCAGTACTTC. Translated: CASSVVGQGIKETQYF.

This clonotype showed up many times. The V call is TRBV5-6, the J call TRBJ2-3; 7 bases line up with TRBD1. Germline V lookup: CDR1 SGHDT, CDR2 YYEEEE. The CDR3 extends over 16 amino acids. V trimming: 1 base; J trimming: 2 bases; junction bases outside the gene matches: 7. The CDR3 DNA sequence: TGTGCCAGCAGCTTGCGGACAGGCATTGACACAGATACGCAGTATTTT. Its translation is CASSLRTGIDTDTQYF.

Concerning this clonotype: A clone one base away is much larger, so this may be a read error. The genes are TRBV10-3 and TRBJ2-7; the match to TRBD2 covers 7 bases. Losses at the gene ends were 9 bases for V and 2 bases for J; bases not matched to a gene: 16. Per the germline V gene, CDR1 is ENHRY and CDR2 is SYGVKD. The CDR3 runs to 16 residues. In DNA, the CDR3 is TGTGCCATTGAGGTCCTAACTGGCGGGGGAACCTACGAGCAGTACTTC. This gives the protein CAIEVLTGGGTYEQYF.

The sample holds many counts of this clonotype. This sequence joins TRBV13 and TRBJ2-7, with D hard to call. From germline, CDR1 is PRHDT and CDR2 FYEKMQ (reference sequence). V lost 5 bases and J 5 bases, leaving 13 bases between the germline ends. The CDR3 is 13 amino acids. For the CDR3, the DNA is TGTGCCAGCAGCCCCACGAGTTACCACGAGCAGTACTTC. As protein: CASSPTSYHEQYF.

Many counts were recorded for this clonotype. This chain connects TRBV28 to TRBJ2-7; D is unclear. The ends were cut back, 4 bases at V and 6 bases at J, with 16 bases in the middle. Germline CDR1 MDHEN, CDR2 SYDVKM. The length of the CDR3 is 14 residues. The CDR3 nucleotides read TGTGCCAGCAGTTCCATTGAATCTCGACGCGAGCAGTACTTC. Protein product: CASSSIESRREQYF.

This sequence joins TRBV4-3 and TRBJ2-2, with D possibly matching TRBD1 (5 bases). The length of the CDR3 is 16 residues. The V end lost 0 bases, the J end lost 1 base, and 9 bases lay between the germline ends. Germline assignment: CDR1 LGHNA and CDR2 YSLEER. CDR3 residues: CASSQEETVNTGELFF. Here the CDR3 DNA reads TGCGCCAGCAGCCAAGAAGAGACAGTGAACACCGGGGAGCTGTTTTTT.

There are a few counts of this clonotype. This chain links TRBV4-2 with TRBJ1-1; D might be TRBD1 (6 bases). CDR3 length: 15 amino acids. With 3 bases removed from V and 1 base from J, the gap between germline ends came to 12 bases. Germline V gives CDR1 LGHNA, CDR2 YNFKEQ. CDR3 loop: CASSQGPRGNTEAFF. DNA for the CDR3: TGTGCCAGCAGCCAGGGCCCCAGGGGGAACACTGAAGCTTTCTTT.